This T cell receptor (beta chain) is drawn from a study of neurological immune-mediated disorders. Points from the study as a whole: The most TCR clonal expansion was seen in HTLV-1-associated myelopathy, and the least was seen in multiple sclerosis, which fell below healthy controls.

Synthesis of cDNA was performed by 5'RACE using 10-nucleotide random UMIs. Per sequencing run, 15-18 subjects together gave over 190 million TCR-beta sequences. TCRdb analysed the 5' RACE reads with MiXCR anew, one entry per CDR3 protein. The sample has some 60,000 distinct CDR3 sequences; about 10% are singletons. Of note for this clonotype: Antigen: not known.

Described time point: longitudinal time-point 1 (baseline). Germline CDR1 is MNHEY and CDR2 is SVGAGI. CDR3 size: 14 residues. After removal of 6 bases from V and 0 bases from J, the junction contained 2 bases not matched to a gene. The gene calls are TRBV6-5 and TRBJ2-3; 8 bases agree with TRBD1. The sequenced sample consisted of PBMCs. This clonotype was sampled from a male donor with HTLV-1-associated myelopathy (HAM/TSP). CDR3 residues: CASSWTGSTDTQYF. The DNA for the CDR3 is TGTGCCAGCAGCTGGACAGGGAGCACAGATACGCAGTATTTT.